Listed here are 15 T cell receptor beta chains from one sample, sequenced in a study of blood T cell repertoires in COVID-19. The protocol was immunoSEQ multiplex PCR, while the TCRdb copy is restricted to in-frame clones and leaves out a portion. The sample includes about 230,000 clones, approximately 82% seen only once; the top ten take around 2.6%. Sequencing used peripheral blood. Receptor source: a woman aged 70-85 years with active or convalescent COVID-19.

CDR3 loop: CASSRNTGPYEQYF. The CDR3 DNA follows: TGCGCCAGCAGCAGGAATACAGGTCCCTACGAGCAGTACTTC. This sequence joins TRBV5-1 and TRBJ2-7; TRBD1 might be the D (5 bases). The V end was cut by 4 bases, the J end by 2 bases, with 13 bases between. The germline gives CDR1 SGHRS, CDR2 YFSETQ. There are 14 residues in the CDR3.

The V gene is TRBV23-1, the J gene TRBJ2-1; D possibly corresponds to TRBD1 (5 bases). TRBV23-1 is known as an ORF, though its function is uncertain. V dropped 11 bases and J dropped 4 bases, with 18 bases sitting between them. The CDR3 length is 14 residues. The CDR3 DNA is TGCGCCCTGCTGGGGCCGCAACCTTACAATGAGCAGTTCTTC. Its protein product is CALLGPQPYNEQFF.

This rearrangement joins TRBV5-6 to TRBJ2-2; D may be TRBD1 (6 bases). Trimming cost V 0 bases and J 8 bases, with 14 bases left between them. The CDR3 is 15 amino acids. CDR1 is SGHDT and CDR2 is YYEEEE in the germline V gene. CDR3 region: CASSLAPAGEGELFF. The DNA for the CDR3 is TGTGCCAGCAGCTTGGCCCCAGCAGGGGAAGGGGAGCTGTTTTTT.

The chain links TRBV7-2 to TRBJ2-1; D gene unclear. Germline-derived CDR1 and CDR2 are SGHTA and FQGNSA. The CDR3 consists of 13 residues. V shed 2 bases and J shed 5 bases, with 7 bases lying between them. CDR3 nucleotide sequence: TGTGCCAGCAGCTTATCAGTCGACAATGAGCAGTTCTTC. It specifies CASSLSVDNEQFF.

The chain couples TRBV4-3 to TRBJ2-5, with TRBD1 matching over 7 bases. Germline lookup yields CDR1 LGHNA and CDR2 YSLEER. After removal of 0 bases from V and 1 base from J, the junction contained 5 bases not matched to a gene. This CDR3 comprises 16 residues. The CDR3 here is CASSQDIDRVQETQYF. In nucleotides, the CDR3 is TGCGCCAGCAGCCAAGACATAGACAGGGTCCAAGAGACCCAGTACTTC.

CDR3 DNA: TGTGCCAGCTCACCACCGACAGGGCGGGGGCAGTTCTTC. Translating gives CASSPPTGRGQFF. This chain joins TRBV18 and TRBJ2-1, with a possible D match to TRBD1 (7 bases). Germline loops: CDR1 KGHSH, CDR2 LQKENI. CDR3 length: 13 residues. V dropped 0 bases and J dropped 12 bases, with 12 bases sitting between them.

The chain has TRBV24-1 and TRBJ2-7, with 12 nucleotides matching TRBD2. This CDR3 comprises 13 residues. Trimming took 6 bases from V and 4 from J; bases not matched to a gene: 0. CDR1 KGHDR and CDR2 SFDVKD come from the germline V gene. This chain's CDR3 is CATSTSGRYEQYF. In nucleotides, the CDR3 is TGTGCCACCAGTACTAGCGGGAGGTACGAGCAGTACTTC.

CDR3 in DNA: TGCGCCAGCAGCCAGGGACTAGCGGGGGGGGGTGAGCAGTTCTTC. This codes for CASSQGLAGGGEQFF. The chain has TRBV4-3 and TRBJ2-1; 16 bases are shared with TRBD2. V lost 3 bases to trimming and J lost 9 bases; unmatched junction nucleotides: 2. There are 15 residues in the CDR3. Germline CDR1 LGHNA, CDR2 YSLEER.

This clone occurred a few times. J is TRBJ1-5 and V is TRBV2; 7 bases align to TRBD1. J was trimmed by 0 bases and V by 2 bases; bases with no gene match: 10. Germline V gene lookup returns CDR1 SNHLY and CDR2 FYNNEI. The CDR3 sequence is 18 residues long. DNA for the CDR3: TGTGCCAGCAGTGAACGGGACAGAAACTATTATAGCAATCAGCCCCAGCATTTT. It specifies CASSERDRNYYSNQPQHF.

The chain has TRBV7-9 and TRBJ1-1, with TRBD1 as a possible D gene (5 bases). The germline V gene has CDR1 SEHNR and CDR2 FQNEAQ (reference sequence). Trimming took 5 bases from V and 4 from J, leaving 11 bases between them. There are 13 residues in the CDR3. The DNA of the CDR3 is TGTGCCAGCAGCGGCCCCGGGGGCACTGAAGCTTTCTTT. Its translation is CASSGPGGTEAFF.

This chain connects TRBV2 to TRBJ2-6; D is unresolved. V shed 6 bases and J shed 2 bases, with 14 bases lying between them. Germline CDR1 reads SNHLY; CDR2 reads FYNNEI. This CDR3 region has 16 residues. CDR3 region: CASSPTRVAGANVLTF. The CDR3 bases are TGTGCCAGCAGCCCGACTCGGGTGGCTGGGGCCAACGTCCTGACTTTC.

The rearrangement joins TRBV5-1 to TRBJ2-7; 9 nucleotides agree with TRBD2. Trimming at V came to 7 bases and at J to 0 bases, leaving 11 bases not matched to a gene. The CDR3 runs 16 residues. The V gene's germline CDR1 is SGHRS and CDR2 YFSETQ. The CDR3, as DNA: TGCGCCAGCTTACCGGGACTAGCAAAAAACTCCTACGAGCAGTACTTC. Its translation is CASLPGLAKNSYEQYF.

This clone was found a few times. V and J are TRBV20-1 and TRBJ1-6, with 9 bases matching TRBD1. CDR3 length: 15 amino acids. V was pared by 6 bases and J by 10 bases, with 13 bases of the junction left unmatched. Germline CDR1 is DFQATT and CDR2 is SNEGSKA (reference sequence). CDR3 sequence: CSASLGTGLGSPLHF. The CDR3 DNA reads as TGCAGTGCCAGTCTCGGGACAGGGCTCGGGTCACCCCTCCACTTT.

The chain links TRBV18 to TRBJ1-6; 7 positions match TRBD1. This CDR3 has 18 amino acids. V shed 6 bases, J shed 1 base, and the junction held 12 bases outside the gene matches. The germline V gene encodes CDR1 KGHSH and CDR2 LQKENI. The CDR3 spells CASSPPGGSMSYNSPLHF. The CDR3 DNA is TGTGCCAGCTCTCCGCCAGGGGGAAGCATGTCCTATAATTCACCCCTCCACTTT.

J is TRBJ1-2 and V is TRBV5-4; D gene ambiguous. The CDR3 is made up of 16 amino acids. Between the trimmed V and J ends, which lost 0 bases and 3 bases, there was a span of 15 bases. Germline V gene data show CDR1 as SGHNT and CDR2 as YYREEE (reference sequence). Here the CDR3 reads CASSLVGSSGDYGYTF. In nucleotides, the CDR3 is TGTGCCAGCAGCTTGGTGGGTTCCAGCGGGGACTATGGCTACACCTTC.